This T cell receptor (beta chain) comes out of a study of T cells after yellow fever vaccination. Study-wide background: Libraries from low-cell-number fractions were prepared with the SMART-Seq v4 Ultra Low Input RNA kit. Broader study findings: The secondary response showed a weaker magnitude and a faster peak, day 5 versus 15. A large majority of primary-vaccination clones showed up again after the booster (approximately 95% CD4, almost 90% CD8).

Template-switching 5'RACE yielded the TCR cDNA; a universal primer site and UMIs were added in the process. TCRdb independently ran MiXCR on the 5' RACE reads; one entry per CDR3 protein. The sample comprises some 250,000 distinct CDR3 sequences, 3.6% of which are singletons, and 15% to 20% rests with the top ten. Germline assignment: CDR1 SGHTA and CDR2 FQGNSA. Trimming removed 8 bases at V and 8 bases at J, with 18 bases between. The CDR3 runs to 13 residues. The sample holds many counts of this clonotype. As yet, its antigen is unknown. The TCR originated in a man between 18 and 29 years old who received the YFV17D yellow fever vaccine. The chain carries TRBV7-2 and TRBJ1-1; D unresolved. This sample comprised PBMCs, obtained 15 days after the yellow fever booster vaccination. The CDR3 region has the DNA TGTGCCAGCCCCCTCGCAGGTTCAGAAGAAGCTTTCTTT. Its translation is CASPLAGSEEAFF.